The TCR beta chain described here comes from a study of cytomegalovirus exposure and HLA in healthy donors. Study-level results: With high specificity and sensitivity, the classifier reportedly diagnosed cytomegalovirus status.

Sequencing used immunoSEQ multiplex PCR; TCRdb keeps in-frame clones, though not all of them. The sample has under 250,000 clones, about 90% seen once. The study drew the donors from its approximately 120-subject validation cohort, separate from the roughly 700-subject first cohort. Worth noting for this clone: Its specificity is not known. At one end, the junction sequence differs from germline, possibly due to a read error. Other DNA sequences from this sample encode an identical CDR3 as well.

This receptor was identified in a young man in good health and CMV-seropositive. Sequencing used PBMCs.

The CDR3 DNA sequence: TGCAGCGTTGACACTTTCGGGAACACTGAGGCTTTCTTT. Residues: CSVDTFGNTEAFF. The chain carries TRBV29-1 and TRBJ1-1, with D unresolved. The CDR3 is 13 amino acids. Germline V CDR1 and CDR2: SQVTM, ANQGSEA.